This passage covers 30 T cell receptor beta chains from one sample sequenced in a study of shared clonotypes between healthy human individuals. Clones were read by immunoSEQ multiplex PCR, and TCRdb kept only the in-frame ones, dropping some. The data contain under 2.5 million clones, about nine tenths of them seen just once; the ten biggest clones take up 0.3% to 0.4%. Sequencing was carried out using naive CD4+ T cells from PBMCs. The subset is: CD45RA+ positively selected. These receptors were taken from a man younger than 35 in good health. Some clones in this sample may be carry-over from other donors' samples.

The J gene is TRBJ2-6, the V gene TRBV6-1; D is possibly TRBD1 (6 bases). The CDR3 is 14 amino acids. The germline V gene has CDR1 MNHNS and CDR2 SASEGT. Trimming took 8 bases from V and 4 from J, leaving 12 bases between them. The CDR3 bases are TGTGCCAGCGCCGACAGGCCGGGGGCCAACGTCCTGACTTTC. Translation: CASADRPGANVLTF.

The chain recombines TRBV6-1 with TRBJ1-1; TRBD1 matches at 9 bases. The V gene's germline CDR1 is MNHNS and CDR2 SASEGT. J was trimmed by 1 base and V by 4 bases; bases with no gene match: 7. The CDR3 is 16 amino acids. In nucleotides, the CDR3 is TGTGCCAGCAGTGCATTATCGGGACAGGGGAACACTGAAGCTTTCTTT. As protein: CASSALSGQGNTEAFF.

This rearrangement joins TRBV10-3 to TRBJ2-5, with D perhaps matching TRBD1 (6 bases). The CDR3 sequence is 14 residues long. CDR1 is ENHRY and CDR2 is SYGVKD in the germline V gene. V was clipped by 10 bases and J by 5 bases, with 20 bases between them. CDR3 bases: TGTGCCACTGGCGGCGGACAGAGAGCGGAGACCCAGTACTTC. Translating gives CATGGGQRAETQYF.

With regard to this clone: In the same sample, other DNA sequences code for this CDR3. The chain combines TRBV7-3 with TRBJ2-5; D is uncertain. Trimming shortened V by 1 base and J by 1 base, and 7 bases separated the two germline ends. The CDR3 length is 14 residues. Germline CDR1 SGHTA, CDR2 FQGTGA. CDR3 coding DNA: TGTGCCAGCAGCTTAAGCGGCTCCCAAGAGACCCAGTACTTC. Protein sequence: CASSLSGSQETQYF.

The V and J genes are TRBV6-5 and TRBJ2-7, with D unresolved. The germline V gene encodes CDR1 MNHEY and CDR2 SVGAGI. This CDR3 has 13 residues. V was trimmed by 6 bases and J by 9 bases, leaving 18 bases between them. The CDR3 DNA sequence: TGTGCCAGCAGCAGCCGGGCCCTAACCTGGCAGTACTTC. Translating gives CASSSRALTWQYF.

The V gene is TRBV5-6, the J gene TRBJ2-7; 8 bases align to TRBD2. V was pared by 3 bases and J by 2 bases, with 10 bases of the junction left unmatched. This CDR3 has 16 residues. Germline V gene lookup returns CDR1 SGHDT and CDR2 YYEEEE. CDR3 DNA: TGTGCCAGCAGCTGGGGAAGCGGGGGCCGTCCCTACGAGCAGTACTTC. This translates into CASSWGSGGRPYEQYF.

The V and J genes are TRBV11-2 and TRBJ1-2; D is perhaps TRBD1 (5 bases). V lost 2 bases and J lost 8, with 9 bases in between. Germline assignment: CDR1 SGHAT and CDR2 FQNNGV. The CDR3 consists of 12 residues. CDR3 nucleotide sequence: TGTGCCAGCAGCTTAAATCGGGACGGCTACACCTTC. It codes for CASSLNRDGYTF.

To note about this clone: The identical CDR3 is also encoded by other nucleotide sequences in the sample. The chain recombines TRBV28 with TRBJ1-2; TRBD1 aligns across 7 bases. V lost 3 bases, J lost 2 bases, and 3 bases stayed unmatched. This CDR3 region has 14 residues. From germline, CDR1 is MDHEN and CDR2 SYDVKM. The DNA of the CDR3 is TGTGCCAGCAGTTTGAGGGGGCCCAACTATGGCTACACCTTC. Its protein product is CASSLRGPNYGYTF.

This chain uses TRBV4-1 with TRBJ2-1; 11 bases map to TRBD2. V was pared by 2 bases and J by 6 bases, with 6 bases of the junction left unmatched. The CDR3 is made up of 16 amino acids. Germline-derived CDR1 and CDR2 are MGHRA and YSYEKL. CDR3 nucleotides: TGCGCCAGCAGCCAACAACTAGCGGGAGTTGCCAATGAGCAGTTCTTC. Its translation: CASSQQLAGVANEQFF.

This clone came up a few times. This sequence joins TRBV9 and TRBJ1-1; a possible D gene is TRBD1 (6 bases). Looked up from germline, CDR1 is SGDLS and CDR2 is YYNGEE. The CDR3 runs 16 residues. The germline V and J ends were trimmed by 0 bases and 3 bases, with 15 bases remaining between them. In nucleotides, the CDR3 is TGTGCCAGCAGCGTAGAAGCGCGGGGGCGAGACACTGAAGCTTTCTTT. Translating gives CASSVEARGRDTEAFF.

Comment on this clone: This CDR3 is also generated by other DNA sequences in the sample. The genes are TRBV6-5 and TRBJ2-7; D uncertain. This CDR3 is 13 amino acids long. CDR1 MNHEY and CDR2 SVGAGI come from the germline V gene. V shed 0 bases and J shed 1 base, with 4 bases lying between them. The chain's CDR3 is CASSYSTSYEQYF. The CDR3 bases are TGTGCCAGCAGTTACTCTACTTCCTACGAGCAGTACTTC.

For this clone: The sample holds other DNA sequences that translate to the same CDR3. This rearrangement joins TRBV5-1 to TRBJ2-5; TRBD1 matches 9 bases. V was clipped by 3 bases and J by 1 base; unmatched bases: 1. The CDR3 spans 14 residues. Germline lookup yields CDR1 SGHRS and CDR2 YFSETQ. As DNA, the CDR3 is TGCGCCAGCAGCTGGGGACAGGGCCAAGAGACCCAGTACTTC. Its translation: CASSWGQGQETQYF.

As concerns this clone: Other DNA sequences in the sample encode the same CDR3. This chain uses TRBV2 with TRBJ2-7; perhaps TRBD1 as D (5 bases). The length of the CDR3 is 13 residues. Trimming took 6 bases from V and 1 from J, leaving 10 bases between them. Germline V gene data show CDR1 as SNHLY and CDR2 as FYNNEI. In nucleotides, the CDR3 is TGTGCCAGCAGCCCCGACAGTTCCTACGAGCAGTACTTC. Translating gives CASSPDSSYEQYF.

The chain combines TRBV15 with TRBJ2-7; D call uncertain. The CDR3 is 15 amino acids. Germline V gene lookup returns CDR1 LNHNV and CDR2 YYDKDF (reference sequence). The V gene lost 0 bases and the J gene lost 4 bases, with 13 bases spanning the gap. CDR3: CATSRDPRTPYEQYF. In nucleotides, the CDR3 is TGTGCCACCAGCAGAGATCCCAGGACCCCGTACGAGCAGTACTTC. The entire variable domain, with the rest obtained from reference TRBV15 and TRBJ2-7, is as follows: DAMVIQNPRYQVTQFGKPVTLSCSQTLNHNVMYWYQQKSSQAPKLLFHYYDKDFNNEADTPDNFQSRRPNTSFCFLDIRSPGLGDTAMYLCATSRDPRTPYEQYFGPGTRLTVT.

This rearrangement joins TRBV25-1 to TRBJ2-5, with D unclear. This CDR3 contains 13 residues. Germline CDR1 MGHDK, CDR2 SYGVNS. The V end lost 3 bases, the J end lost 4 bases, and 9 bases lay between the germline ends. As DNA, the CDR3 is TGTGCCAGCAGTGACGTCTATCGAGAGACCCAGTACTTC. Translated, it gives CASSDVYRETQYF.

V gene TRBV5-1 combines with J gene TRBJ1-4; a weak D match, TRBD1 (5 bases). Trimming took 7 bases from V and 3 from J, leaving 16 bases between them. The germline V gene has CDR1 SGHRS and CDR2 YFSETQ. CDR3 length: 15 residues. In nucleotides, the CDR3 is TGCGCCAGCCGCCCCGGGGGGGTCTCTAATGAAAAACTGTTTTTT. It encodes CASRPGGVSNEKLFF. The entire variable domain, with the rest obtained from reference TRBV5-1 and TRBJ1-4, is as follows: KAGVTQTPRYLIKTRGQQVTLSCSPISGHRSVSWYQQTPGQGLQFLFEYFSETQRNKGNFPGRFSGRQFSNSRSEMNVSTLELGDSALYLCASRPGGVSNEKLFFGSGTQLSVL.

The V gene is TRBV28, the J gene TRBJ2-5; the D is unclear. The CDR3 length is 13 residues. Trimming cost V 3 bases and J 7 bases, with 12 bases left between them. The V gene's germline CDR1 is MDHEN and CDR2 SYDVKM. CDR3 in DNA: TGTGCCAGCAGTTTGGTGTCACCCGGGACCCAGTACTTC. Its protein is CASSLVSPGTQYF.

The chain recombines TRBV28 with TRBJ1-2, with a possible D match to TRBD1 (5 bases). V was pared by 1 base and J by 7 bases, with 10 bases between. The germline CDR1 and CDR2 sequences are MDHEN and SYDVKM. The CDR3 is 13 amino acids. The DNA for the CDR3 is TGTGCCAGCAGTTTATTCAGGGTGGGTGGCTACACCTTC. It encodes CASSLFRVGGYTF.

The rearrangement joins TRBV6-5 to TRBJ2-7; 8 nucleotides match TRBD1. The ends lost 5 bases at V and 1 base at J; junction bases unmatched: 7. Germline values: CDR1 MNHEY, CDR2 SVGAGI. The CDR3 covers 15 residues. CDR3 amino acids: CASSIRQGSSYEQYF. DNA for the CDR3: TGTGCCAGCAGTATTCGACAGGGGAGTTCCTACGAGCAGTACTTC.

This clone appeared a single time. This sequence joins TRBV11-2 and TRBJ2-7, with D maybe TRBD2 (5 bases). This CDR3 contains 15 residues. The germline CDR1 and CDR2 sequences are SGHAT and FQNNGV. The V end was cut by 5 bases, the J end by 2 bases, with 16 bases between. The DNA for the CDR3 is TGTGCCAGCAGCCGCCTCGCGGGTACCCCCTACGAGCAGTACTTC. Residues: CASSRLAGTPYEQYF.

This CDR3 is CASSQEQGYSFQPQHF. The DNA of the CDR3 is TGCGCCAGCAGCCAAGAACAGGGGTATTCCTTTCAGCCCCAGCATTTT. The chain uses TRBV4-1 and TRBJ1-5, with 7 bases that match TRBD1. Germline loops: CDR1 MGHRA, CDR2 YSYEKL. The CDR3 runs 16 residues. The V gene end was trimmed by 0 bases and the J gene end by 6 bases; junction bases not matched to a gene: 8.

The V and J genes are TRBV28 and TRBJ2-5; 11 bases agree with TRBD2. The CDR3 contains 16 residues. CDR1 and CDR2 (germline): MDHEN, SYDVKM. J was trimmed by 5 bases and V by 3 bases; bases with no gene match: 8. CDR3 nucleotides: TGTGCCAGCAGTTTGGATAGCGGGAGGGCCCGGGAGACCCAGTACTTC. Protein: CASSLDSGRARETQYF.

V gene TRBV30 combines with J gene TRBJ1-2, with D tentatively TRBD1 (6 bases). Germline assignment: CDR1 GTSNPN and CDR2 SVGIG (reference sequence). V was clipped by 4 bases and J by 1 base, with 16 bases between them. This CDR3 comprises 15 residues. CDR3 loop: CAWTSRGVVNYGYTF. CDR3 DNA: TGTGCCTGGACATCAAGGGGGGTAGTTAACTATGGCTACACCTTC.

The rearrangement joins TRBV27 to TRBJ2-3; D possibly corresponds to TRBD2 (6 bases). CDR1 and CDR2 from the germline V gene are MNHEY and SMNVEV (reference sequence). The germline V and J ends were trimmed by 5 bases and 4 bases, with 19 bases remaining between them. The CDR3 totals 16 residues. The CDR3 here is CASSATSEGFPDTQYF. The CDR3 DNA reads TGTGCCAGCAGTGCGACTAGTGAGGGATTCCCAGATACGCAGTATTTT.

CDR3 bases: TGTGCCAGCAGCTTCCTAGGCAGGGGAAAGGGAGATACGCAGTATTTT. Translating it yields CASSFLGRGKGDTQYF. This sequence joins TRBV7-2 and TRBJ2-3; tentative D call: TRBD1 (6 bases). Trimming removed 3 bases at V and 5 bases at J, with 18 bases between. This CDR3 region has 16 residues. The germline V gene encodes CDR1 SGHTA and CDR2 FQGNSA.

This chain uses TRBV7-9 with TRBJ1-3; the D is unclear. Trimming left V 2 bases short and J 0 bases short, with 11 bases between. Germline V gives CDR1 SEHNR, CDR2 FQNEAQ (reference sequence). CDR3 length: 16 residues. The CDR3 is CASSLSPQLSGNTIYF. The CDR3 DNA is TGTGCCAGCAGCTTAAGTCCCCAGCTCTCTGGAAACACCATATATTTT.

The V gene is TRBV7-2, the J gene TRBJ2-7; 10 nucleotides match TRBD2. The CDR3 has 16 residues. After removal of 4 bases from V and 3 bases from J, the junction contained 9 bases not matched to a gene. The germline V gene has CDR1 SGHTA and CDR2 FQGNSA. The CDR3 sequence is CASSYPQAGGFYEQYF. The CDR3 DNA is TGTGCCAGCAGCTACCCCCAAGCGGGGGGGTTCTACGAGCAGTACTTC.

The chain links TRBV18 to TRBJ1-2, with TRBD1 matching 7 bases. Trimming at V came to 0 bases and at J to 5 bases, leaving 3 bases not matched to a gene. The V gene's germline CDR1 is KGHSH and CDR2 LQKENI. The CDR3 is 14 residues long. CDR3 nucleotide sequence: TGTGCCAGCTCACCACCCGGGACAGAGTATGGCTACACCTTC. It encodes CASSPPGTEYGYTF.

This clone was recorded once. This chain uses TRBV6-6 with TRBJ2-1; 13 nucleotides match TRBD2. The V and J ends lost 2 bases and 4 bases, in that order; junction bases with no gene match: 2. The germline CDR1 and CDR2 sequences are MNHNY and SVGAGI (reference sequence). CDR3 length: 16 residues. The CDR3 DNA reads as TGTGCCAGCAGTTACGGGGGACTAGCGGGATACAATGAGCAGTTCTTC. It encodes CASSYGGLAGYNEQFF.

V is TRBV6-5 and J is TRBJ1-4; TRBD1 agrees at 7 bases. Germline values: CDR1 MNHEY, CDR2 SVGAGI. V lost 6 bases to trimming and J lost 6 bases; unmatched junction nucleotides: 4. There are 13 residues in the CDR3. The CDR3 DNA reads as TGTGCCAGCAGACCGACAGGGTATGAAAAACTGTTTTTT. Its translation: CASRPTGYEKLFF.